The rows below give T cell receptor beta chains drawn from one sample of a study of regulatory T cells in long-lasting Graves disease. TCRdb re-called the multiplex PCR reads through MiXCR, storing one row per CDR3 protein. Of more than 400,000 distinct CDR3 sequences in the sample, less than 20% were seen once. These records were also assigned to another study, of T cells in Graves' hyperthyroidism and ophthalmopathy.

Material: peripheral blood mononuclear cells (PBMCs), obtained at new diagnosis, from a patient treated with antithyroid drugs. The receptors here all came from a woman in her 30s with Graves disease. CDR3s include the opening cysteine and the closing phenylalanine or tryptophan. D genes are given only for firm matches. The size of a clone is reported for some rows only, either as once, few or many, or as a class for expanded clones.

clone_size: many
j_call: TRBJ2-7
v_call: TRBV28
d_call: TRBD1
cdr3_nt: TGTGCCAGCAGCTCAGGGGGGACAGGCAGCTACGAGCAGTACTTC
cdr3_aa: CASSSGGTGSYEQYF

clone_size: -
j_call: TRBJ1-2
v_call: TRBV6-2/TRBV6-3
d_call: -
cdr3_nt: TGTGCCAGCACCGAATCGAGTGGAGCTAACTATGGCTACACCTTC
cdr3_aa: CASTESSGANYGYTF

clone_size: few
j_call: TRBJ2-1
v_call: TRBV10-3
d_call: TRBD2
cdr3_nt: TGTGCCATCAGTGAGTCGTCTAGCGGATACCAGTTCTTC
cdr3_aa: CAISESSSGYQFF

clone_size: many
j_call: TRBJ1-1
v_call: TRBV20-1
d_call: -
cdr3_nt: TGCAGTGCTAAAATGGACCTTCGCCCGGCGGCTTTCTTT
cdr3_aa: CSAKMDLRPAAFF

clone_size: few
j_call: TRBJ2-1
v_call: TRBV3-1
d_call: TRBD2
cdr3_nt: TGTGCCAGCAGCCAAGGCTCATTAGCGGGAGGCAATGAGCAGTTCTTC
cdr3_aa: CASSQGSLAGGNEQFF

clone_size: many
j_call: TRBJ2-1
v_call: TRBV29-1
d_call: -
cdr3_nt: TGCAGCGTTGAGAGAGGGGAGCGGAGCCGCTCCTACAATGAGCAGTTCTTC
cdr3_aa: CSVERGERSRSYNEQFF

clone_size: -
j_call: TRBJ2-7
v_call: TRBV4-1
d_call: -
cdr3_nt: TGCGCCAGCAGCCAAACCGGGAGCGGGTCCTACGAGCAGTACTTC
cdr3_aa: CASSQTGSGSYEQYF

clone_size: -
j_call: TRBJ2-7
v_call: TRBV6-4
d_call: -
cdr3_nt: TGTGCCAGCAGTTACCGATATCCGGGCGAGGCGCGGGGCGCCTACGAGCAGTACTTC
cdr3_aa: CASSYRYPGEARGAYEQYF

clone_size: many
j_call: TRBJ1-1
v_call: TRBV13
d_call: -
cdr3_nt: TGTGCCAGCAGCTTTGGCAGGGACACTGAAGCTTTCTTT
cdr3_aa: CASSFGRDTEAFF

clone_size: few
j_call: TRBJ1-6
v_call: TRBV18
d_call: TRBD1
cdr3_nt: TGTGCCAGCTCACCTAGCACAGGGGGTTCACCCCTCCACTTT
cdr3_aa: CASSPSTGGSPLHF

clone_size: -
j_call: TRBJ2-1
v_call: TRBV4-1
d_call: TRBD2
cdr3_nt: TGCGCCAGCAGCCTTTCCAGCGGGAGGGCGGCTGAGCAGTTCTTC
cdr3_aa: CASSLSSGRAAEQFF

clone_size: few
j_call: TRBJ2-1
v_call: TRBV6-1
d_call: TRBD2
cdr3_nt: TGTGCCAGCAGGACTAGCGTGTCCCCCTCCTACAATGAGCAGTTCTTC
cdr3_aa: CASRTSVSPSYNEQFF

clone_size: -
j_call: TRBJ2-3
v_call: TRBV2
d_call: TRBD2
cdr3_nt: TGTGCCAGCAGTTCCGGGACTAGCGGGAGTGATACGCAGTATTTT
cdr3_aa: CASSSGTSGSDTQYF

clone_size: many
j_call: TRBJ1-1
v_call: TRBV6-1
d_call: TRBD1
cdr3_nt: TGTGCCAGCAGTACCCGGACAGGGAGTAGTAATACTGAAGCTTTCTTT
cdr3_aa: CASSTRTGSSNTEAFF

clone_size: many
j_call: TRBJ2-7
v_call: TRBV6-1
d_call: -
cdr3_nt: TGTGCCAGCAGTATGAATGACTACGAGCAGTACTTC
cdr3_aa: CASSMNDYEQYF

clone_size: few
j_call: TRBJ2-7
v_call: TRBV4-2
d_call: TRBD2
cdr3_nt: TGTGCCAGCAGCCTAACCGGGACTAGCGGGAGTATCTACGAGCAGTACTTC
cdr3_aa: CASSLTGTSGSIYEQYF

clone_size: many
j_call: TRBJ2-1
v_call: TRBV5-8
d_call: -
cdr3_nt: TGTGCCAGCGGGAGGTCGAGTGAGCAGTTCTTC
cdr3_aa: CASGRSSEQFF

clone_size: many
j_call: TRBJ2-7
v_call: TRBV14
d_call: -
cdr3_nt: TGTGCCAGCAGCCAAGGGAGGACAGCTCCCTACGAGCAGTACTTC
cdr3_aa: CASSQGRTAPYEQYF

clone_size: many
j_call: TRBJ2-7
v_call: TRBV18
d_call: TRBD1
cdr3_nt: TGTGCCAGCTCACCATTATCCAGAGCCCAGGGGGATTACGAGCAGTACTTC
cdr3_aa: CASSPLSRAQGDYEQYF

clone_size: -
j_call: TRBJ2-1
v_call: TRBV29-1
d_call: -
cdr3_nt: TGCAGCTCCCCCGGACAGAGCTCCTACAATGAGCAGTTCTTC
cdr3_aa: CSSPGQSSYNEQFF

clone_size: -
j_call: TRBJ2-3
v_call: TRBV2
d_call: TRBD2
cdr3_nt: TGTGCCAGTACCCCCCGGGCTAGCGGGAACACAGATACGCAGTATTTT
cdr3_aa: CASTPRASGNTDTQYF

clone_size: few
j_call: TRBJ1-1
v_call: TRBV2
d_call: -
cdr3_nt: TGTGCCAGCAGTGTGCCAGCCAGGGACACTGAAGCTTTCTTT
cdr3_aa: CASSVPARDTEAFF

clone_size: many
j_call: TRBJ2-7
v_call: TRBV6-1
d_call: -
cdr3_nt: TGTGCCAGCAGTGAAAGGGGTAGGCAGAGGTCCTACGAGCAGTACTTC
cdr3_aa: CASSERGRQRSYEQYF

clone_size: many
j_call: TRBJ1-5
v_call: TRBV28
d_call: TRBD1
cdr3_nt: TGTGCCAGCGGCCCCCGGGACAGGGGCTATCAGCCCCAGCATTTT
cdr3_aa: CASGPRDRGYQPQHF

clone_size: many
j_call: TRBJ2-7
v_call: TRBV28
d_call: TRBD1
cdr3_nt: TGTGCCAGCAAAAGGACCGGGACAGCAAGCTACGAGCAGTACTTC
cdr3_aa: CASKRTGTASYEQYF

clone_size: many
j_call: TRBJ2-3
v_call: TRBV5-1
d_call: -
cdr3_nt: TGCGCCAGCAGCTTGTTTGGGGCTAACACAGATACGCAGTATTTT
cdr3_aa: CASSLFGANTDTQYF

clone_size: -
j_call: TRBJ2-3
v_call: TRBV30
d_call: TRBD1
cdr3_nt: TGTGCCTGGGCGACAGGGGGCGGCACAGATACGCAGTATTTT
cdr3_aa: CAWATGGGTDTQYF

clone_size: -
j_call: TRBJ1-5
v_call: TRBV19
d_call: -
cdr3_nt: TGTGCCAGTCGAAGCGTAGGTAGCAATCAGCCCCAGCATTTT
cdr3_aa: CASRSVGSNQPQHF